This T cell receptor (beta chain) appears in the sequencing data of a study of blood T cell repertoires in COVID-19. Overall study: Collection of acute and convalescent COVID-19 samples took place in the United States, Italy and Spain. Sources were T cells, B-cell-depleted T cells, or PBMCs; the material itself was cDNA or gDNA.

Here immunoSEQ multiplex PCR was the method, and the copy in TCRdb shows in-frame clones only, minus some. The repertoire consists of 350,000 to 400,000 clones, with roughly 90% occurring once and the leading ten covering approximately 1%. Participants spanned ages about 18 to 90 years and resided in roughly 26 US areas. Participant reports of clinical history set cohort assignment. Per the germline V gene, CDR1 is SGDLS and CDR2 is YYNGEE. Trimming shortened V by 4 bases and J by 2 bases, and 14 bases separated the two germline ends. The CDR3 has 15 amino acids. The rearrangement links TRBV9 to TRBJ2-3, with D unresolved. The clonotype originates from a young woman with acute COVID-19. Sequenced: PBMCs or T cells enriched from blood (not recorded which). The CDR3 DNA reads TGTGCCAGCAGCAGTTACAACAGCTACACAGATACGCAGTATTTT. It translates to CASSSYNSYTDTQYF.